This TCR beta chain is drawn from a study of control samples from healthy donors and cancer patients. Data came from immunoSEQ multiplex PCR; TCRdb stores just in-frame clones and leaves some out. The repertoire includes about 95,000 clones, about 85% of them detected once, and roughly an eighth sits in the top ten. Sample: blood. This TCR came from a woman in her 70s in good health.

The CDR3 loop reads CASSRGQGIGQETQYF. DNA of the CDR3: TGCGCCAGCAGTCGTGGACAGGGGATCGGTCAAGAGACCCAGTACTTC. The V gene is TRBV5-1, the J gene TRBJ2-5; 9 bases are shared with TRBD1. The CDR3 runs to 16 residues. Germline V lookup: CDR1 SGHRS, CDR2 YFSETQ. V lost 5 bases, J lost 2 bases, and 10 bases stayed unmatched.